This T cell receptor beta chain came from a study of shared clonotypes between healthy human individuals. Study-level background: The cohort comprised a couple of women and a few men. Their ages spanned 18 to 49 years.

The study's findings and limits: Donor clonotype sharing was expected to depend on sequencing depth.

CDR1 SGHAT and CDR2 FQNNGV come from the germline V gene. The CDR3 extends over 14 amino acids. Losses at the gene ends were 8 bases for V and 4 bases for J; bases not matched to a gene: 8. All of the donors resided in Nashville, Tennessee, and each was a Caucasian adult. This clone was seen repeatedly, ten times or more. Its antigen is currently unknown. It was at deep level that the assay was run. Measured with immunoSEQ multiplex PCR; TCRdb has only the in-frame clones, and not every one. In the table there are around 700,000 clones, 55% to 75% of which are singletons. The chain recombines TRBV11-2 with TRBJ2-5; 9 nucleotides align to TRBD1. Sequenced sample: memory CD4+ T cells sorted from blood. Specified subset: CD45RA-negative fraction. This receptor was obtained from a woman in her 30s in good health. CDR3 protein: CASGGQGTRETQYF. The CDR3 DNA reads TGTGCCAGCGGCGGACAGGGGACTCGAGAGACCCAGTACTTC.